This T cell receptor (beta chain) is drawn from a study of control samples from healthy donors and cancer patients. CDR3 length: 18 residues. Per germline, CDR1 LNHNV and CDR2 YYDKDF (reference sequence). V dropped 0 bases and J dropped 2; count of bases not matched to a gene: 12. Sequencing was performed with immunoSEQ multiplex PCR; in TCRdb, only in-frame clones are kept and a portion is missing. The data hold approximately 10,000 clones, with roughly 88% observed a single time. The sequencing input was PBMCs. This TCR came from a man aged 55 to 70 with colorectal cancer. V usage is TRBV15 and J usage is TRBJ1-1, with TRBD1 matching 7 bases. CDR3 region: CATSRDPTGTAPNTEAFF. The CDR3 nucleotides read TGTGCCACCAGCAGAGACCCAACGGGGACAGCCCCTAACACTGAAGCTTTCTTT.